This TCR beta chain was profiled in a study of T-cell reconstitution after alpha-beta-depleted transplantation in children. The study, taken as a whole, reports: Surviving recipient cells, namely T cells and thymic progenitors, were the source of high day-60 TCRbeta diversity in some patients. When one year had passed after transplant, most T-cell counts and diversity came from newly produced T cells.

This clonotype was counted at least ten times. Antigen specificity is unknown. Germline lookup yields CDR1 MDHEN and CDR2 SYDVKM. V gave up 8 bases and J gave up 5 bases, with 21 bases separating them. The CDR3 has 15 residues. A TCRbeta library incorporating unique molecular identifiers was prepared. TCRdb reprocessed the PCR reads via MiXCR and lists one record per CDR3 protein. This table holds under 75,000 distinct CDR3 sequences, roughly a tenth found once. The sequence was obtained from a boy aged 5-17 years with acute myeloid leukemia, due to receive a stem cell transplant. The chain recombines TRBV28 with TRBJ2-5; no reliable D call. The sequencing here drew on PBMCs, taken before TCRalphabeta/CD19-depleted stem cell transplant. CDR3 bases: TGTGCCAGCCGCCCCTCCCCCGATGAACGCGAGACCCAGTACTTC. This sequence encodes CASRPSPDERETQYF.